This TCR beta chain was profiled in a study of cytomegalovirus exposure and HLA in healthy donors. This clone appeared once. The study ran its PCR with 60 Vbeta and 13 Jbeta primers. The table came from immunoSEQ multiplex PCR; TCRdb's copy has only in-frame clones and leaves some out. The profile shows 160,000 or so clones, about four fifths of them singletons. V trimming: 5 bases; J trimming: 6 bases; junction bases outside the gene matches: 9. This CDR3 spans 15 amino acids. Germline CDR1 SGHTA, CDR2 FQGNSA. This receptor was taken from a woman in her late teens or twenties in good health and CMV-seropositive. The sample comprised PBMCs. This chain connects TRBV7-2 to TRBJ2-3; 9 positions agree with TRBD2. The CDR3 DNA reads TGTGCCAGCAGCCTCGCGGGGGGGCCGTATGATACGCAGTATTTT. Translation gives CASSLAGGPYDTQYF.